The sequence of this T cell receptor beta chain was determined in a study of cytomegalovirus exposure and HLA in healthy donors. Unmatched junction bases numbered 6, after V lost 4 bases and J lost 5 bases. The CDR3 sequence is 15 residues long. Germline values: CDR1 SNHLY, CDR2 FYNNEI. Use of 60 Vbeta and 13 Jbeta primers characterized the PCR. Generated by immunoSEQ multiplex PCR, the TCRdb table keeps only in-frame clones and is missing some. The sample includes fewer than 75,000 clones, around 80% of them seen just once. This clone was observed a single time. This clonotype was sampled from a woman aged 25-40 years in good health and CMV-seronegative. Sequencing was done on a sample of PBMCs. V usage is TRBV2 and J usage is TRBJ2-3, with 10 nucleotides matching TRBD1. CDR3 protein: CASSVATGGIDTQYF. The DNA for the CDR3 is TGTGCCAGCAGTGTCGCGACAGGGGGCATAGATACGCAGTATTTT.